A single sample gave rise to the 27 T cell receptor beta chains below, sequenced in a study of vaccination effects on CD4 cells after COVID-19. What these receptors recognize is not known. Repertoires were generated with immunoSEQ multiplex PCR, while TCRdb's copy carries only in-frame clones and drops some. The sample consists of tens of thousands of clones, around four fifths of them appearing once. Within the ViraFEST assay, antigen-specific CD4+ T cells underwent expansion with viral peptide pools prior to sequencing. The authors isolated CD4+ T cells after roughly eleven days of culture. The sample was CD4+ T cells from PBMCs cultured with HCoV-229E spike peptides, taken before COVID-19 vaccination. The receptors were sampled from a human donor who received a COVID-19 vaccine.

The J gene is TRBJ2-2, the V gene TRBV18, with D tentatively TRBD1 (6 bases). This CDR3 contains 13 residues. The germline gives CDR1 KGHSH, CDR2 LQKENI. V was pared by 2 bases and J by 5 bases, with 6 bases between. The CDR3 bases are TGTGCCAGCTCACCAACAGGGACCGGGGAGCTGTTTTTT. It specifies CASSPTGTGELFF.

The genes are TRBV12-5 and TRBJ2-5; 13 bases map to TRBD2. Germline-derived CDR1 and CDR2 are LGHNT and FRNRAP. The CDR3 has 19 residues. J lost 4 bases, V lost 0 bases, and 11 bases had no gene match. CDR3 sequence reads: CASGLVPDGTSGVRETQYF. CDR3 DNA: TGTGCTAGTGGTTTGGTACCGGACGGGACTAGCGGGGTGAGAGAGACCCAGTACTTC.

CDR3 sequence reads: CASTLNRGRGYTF. Written as DNA, the CDR3 is TGTGCCAGCACCCTTAACAGGGGACGGGGCTACACCTTC. The chain combines TRBV2 with TRBJ1-2; 7 nucleotides agree with TRBD1. This CDR3 contains 13 residues. Germline values: CDR1 SNHLY, CDR2 FYNNEI. V lost 7 bases, J lost 8 bases, and 10 bases stayed unmatched.

The rearrangement uses TRBV2 and TRBJ2-1; D possibly corresponds to TRBD1 (6 bases). The V end was cut by 8 bases, the J end by 4 bases, with 12 bases between. The germline V gene has CDR1 SNHLY and CDR2 FYNNEI. The CDR3 is 13 residues long. The CDR3 region is CASQGTPYNEQFF. Here the CDR3 DNA reads TGTGCCAGCCAAGGGACACCGTACAATGAGCAGTTCTTC. Full variable domain (remainder filled in from reference TRBV2 and TRBJ2-1): EPEVTQTPSHQVTQMGQEVILRCVPISNHLYFYWYRQILGQKVEFLVSFYNNEISEKSEIFDDQFSVERPDGSNFTLKIRSTKLEDSAMYFCASQGTPYNEQFFGPGTRLTVL.

This chain's CDR3 is CASSPQSGRNQPQHF. The CDR3 bases are TGTGCCAGCTCACCCCAGTCGGGGCGCAATCAGCCCCAGCATTTT. The rearrangement joins TRBV18 to TRBJ1-5; D might be TRBD1 (5 bases). Looked up from germline, CDR1 is KGHSH and CDR2 is LQKENI. With 3 bases removed from V and 2 bases from J, the gap between germline ends came to 11 bases. The CDR3 length is 15 residues.

V usage is TRBV5-1 and J usage is TRBJ1-4; TRBD1 might be the D (6 bases). From germline, CDR1 is SGHRS and CDR2 YFSETQ. V was trimmed by 4 bases and J by 2 bases, leaving 6 bases between them. The CDR3 spans 13 residues. The CDR3 region has the DNA TGCGCCAGCAGCGGGGGCACTAATGAAAAACTGTTTTTT. Its protein product is CASSGGTNEKLFF.

This clone turned up a few times. The J gene is TRBJ2-1, the V gene TRBV7-7; D gene ambiguous. CDR1 and CDR2 (germline): SSHAT, FNYEAQ (reference sequence). The V gene lost 3 bases and the J gene lost 9 bases, with 15 bases spanning the gap. This CDR3 has 14 residues. For the CDR3, the DNA is TGTGCCAGCAGCTTTACAGAGCAAGGTGGTGAGCAGTTCTTC. Amino acid sequence: CASSFTEQGGEQFF.

This clone occurred a few times. V usage is TRBV7-9 and J usage is TRBJ2-7; D is perhaps TRBD2 (6 bases). Germline CDR1 reads SEHNR; CDR2 reads FQNEAQ (reference sequence). Trimming took 4 bases from V and 3 from J, leaving 10 bases between them. CDR3 size: 13 residues. CDR3: CASSYGGVYEQYV. CDR3 in DNA: TGTGCCAGCAGCTACGGGGGTGTCTACGAGCAGTACGTC.

The chain carries TRBV6-6 and TRBJ1-4; 9 bases agree with TRBD1. V was pared by 8 bases and J by 7 bases, with 2 bases of the junction left unmatched. CDR1 MNHNY and CDR2 SVGAGI come from the germline V gene (reference sequence). This CDR3 spans 12 amino acids. CDR3: CASGTGLEKLFF. DNA of the CDR3: TGTGCCAGCGGGACAGGGCTTGAAAAACTGTTTTTT.

J is TRBJ2-7 and V is TRBV3-1 (or the pseudogene TRBV3-2); D may be TRBD1 or TRBD2 (6 bases each). CDR1 LGHDT and CDR2 YNNKEL come from the germline V gene (reference sequence). V lost 4 bases to trimming and J lost 12 bases, with 19 bases between them. The CDR3 length is 13 residues. CDR3 residues: CASSLGGLGSLYV. As DNA, the CDR3 is TGTGCCAGCAGCCTAGGGGGACTGGGAAGCCTGTACGTC.

This clone has a single count. The chain combines TRBV6-6 with TRBJ2-5, with D possibly called TRBD1 or TRBD2 (5 bases each). The CDR3 has 15 amino acids. From germline, CDR1 is MNHNY and CDR2 SVGAGI (reference sequence). V was cut by 0 bases and J by 6 bases, with 14 bases left in between. CDR3 DNA: TGTGCCAGCAGTTACTCGAGAGGGGATAGGCAGACCCAGTACTTC. This gives the protein CASSYSRGDRQTQYF.

This chain connects TRBV4-3 to TRBJ2-1; TRBD1 matches 7 bases. The J segment lost 10 bases and the V segment lost 4 bases, leaving 7 bases of the junction unmatched. The length of the CDR3 is 13 residues. The germline gives CDR1 LGHNA, CDR2 YSLEER. CDR3 sequence: CASSPNLDREQFF. As DNA, the CDR3 is TGCGCCAGCAGCCCCAACCTGGACAGGGAGCAGTTCTTC.

This clone appeared a single time. The chain recombines TRBV15 with TRBJ1-4; D perhaps matches TRBD1 (5 bases). Trimming left V 1 base short and J 7 bases short, with 10 bases between. CDR1 is LNHNV and CDR2 is YYDKDF in the germline V gene (reference sequence). The CDR3 has 14 amino acids. The CDR3 DNA is TGTGCCACCAGCAGAGCGTGGGGCGGTGAAAAACTGTTTTTT. Its translation: CATSRAWGGEKLFF.

This clone turned up a few times. The V gene is TRBV18, the J gene TRBJ1-1; D unresolved. Germline CDR1 is KGHSH and CDR2 is LQKENI. CDR3 length: 14 amino acids. V lost 2 bases to trimming and J lost 1 base, with 8 bases between them. This CDR3 reads CASSPFSGNTEAFF. The CDR3 DNA follows: TGTGCCAGCTCACCATTCAGCGGGAACACTGAAGCTTTCTTT.

The genes are TRBV4-1 and TRBJ2-5; 8 bases are a match to TRBD2. Germline values: CDR1 MGHRA, CDR2 YSYEKL. V lost 2 bases and J lost 9; bases outside the gene matches: 11. The CDR3 consists of 15 residues. The CDR3 region has the DNA TGCGCCAGCAGCCAACCCGGGACTAGGGGGGGGGCCCAGTACTTC. This encodes CASSQPGTRGGAQYF.

This sequence joins TRBV6-5 and TRBJ1-2; D is perhaps TRBD1 (5 bases). The germline gives CDR1 MNHEY, CDR2 SVGAGI. V lost 2 bases and J 0 bases, leaving 13 bases between the germline ends. This CDR3 has 16 amino acids. In DNA, the CDR3 is TGTGCCAGCAGTTACAAGGGGTCCCCAGCTAACTATGGCTACACCTTC. This codes for CASSYKGSPANYGYTF.

V is TRBV18 and J is TRBJ1-1, with TRBD1 matching over 8 bases. Germline V CDR1 and CDR2: KGHSH, LQKENI. This CDR3 is 14 amino acids long. The junction had 2 bases not matched to a gene; V was cut back by 2 bases and J by 3 bases. The DNA of the CDR3 is TGTGCCAGCTCACCAGGACAGGGCTACACTGAAGCTTTCTTT. Translation: CASSPGQGYTEAFF.

The V and J genes are TRBV24-1 and TRBJ2-1; 10 bases fit TRBD2. Germline CDR1 KGHDR, CDR2 SFDVKD. The V segment lost 1 base and the J segment 6 bases; nucleotides outside the gene matches: 5. The length of the CDR3 is 16 residues. CDR3 in DNA: TGTGCCACCAGTGATTTTGCTAGCGGGGGCCTCAATGAGCAGTTCTTC. Amino acids: CATSDFASGGLNEQFF.

The chain has TRBV30 and TRBJ1-3; 9 positions agree with TRBD1. Germline-derived CDR1 and CDR2 are GTSNPN and SVGIG (reference sequence). The CDR3 extends over 16 amino acids. Trimming took 3 bases from V and 3 from J; bases not matched to a gene: 9. The CDR3 DNA reads TGTGCCTGGAGGGGAGGAACAGGGGGCTTTGGAAACACCATATATTTT. It is translated as CAWRGGTGGFGNTIYF.

V usage is TRBV18 and J usage is TRBJ2-7; D possibly corresponds to TRBD2 (5 bases). CDR1 KGHSH and CDR2 LQKENI come from the germline V gene. There are 15 residues in the CDR3. Trimming took off 3 bases at V and 2 bases at J, with 14 bases between the two ends. CDR3: CASSPGDGGAYEQYV. The CDR3 DNA reads TGTGCCAGCTCACCTGGCGACGGAGGAGCCTACGAGCAGTACGTC.

This rearrangement joins TRBV18 to TRBJ1-5; maybe TRBD1 (5 bases). Deletions cut 2 bases from V and 7 bases from J, with 18 bases between. Per the germline V gene, CDR1 is KGHSH and CDR2 is LQKENI. CDR3 size: 16 residues. Written as DNA, the CDR3 is TGTGCCAGCTCACCATGGGTAAGGGGAACGGGGCAGCCCCAGCATTTT. It encodes CASSPWVRGTGQPQHF. Together with reference TRBV18 and TRBJ1-5, the CDR3 gives the full variable domain: NAGVMQNPRHLVRRRGQEARLRCSPMKGHSHVYWYRQLPEEGLKFMVYLQKENIIDESGMPKERFSAEFPKEGPSILRIQQVVRGDSAAYFCASSPWVRGTGQPQHFGDGTRLSIL.

This rearrangement joins TRBV11-1 to TRBJ1-3; no clear D gene. The CDR3 has 13 amino acids. Trimming cost V 1 base and J 2 bases, with 3 bases left between them. CDR1 and CDR2 (germline): SGHAT, FQDESV (reference sequence). As DNA, the CDR3 is TGTGCCAGCAGCTTAGTCCCTGGAAACACCATATATTTT. Protein product: CASSLVPGNTIYF.

V usage is TRBV7-3 and J usage is TRBJ1-1; possible D gene TRBD1, 5 bases. CDR3 length: 17 residues. V lost 5 bases to trimming and J lost 0 bases, with 19 bases between them. CDR1 is SGHTA and CDR2 is FQGTGA in the germline V gene. DNA of the CDR3: TGTGCCAGCAGCCCCAAGGGACTTTCCCCCCTGAACACTGAAGCTTTCTTT. Encoded protein: CASSPKGLSPLNTEAFF. Supplemented by reference TRBV7-3 and TRBJ1-1, the full variable domain reads GAGVSQTPSNKVTEKGKYVELRCDPISGHTALYWYRQSLGQGPEFLIYFQGTGAADDSGLPNDRFFAVRPEGSVSTLKIQRTERGDSAVYLCASSPKGLSPLNTEAFFGQGTRLTVV.

This chain connects TRBV2 to TRBJ2-5; 9 nucleotides align to TRBD1. The CDR3 contains 12 residues. Unmatched junction bases numbered 3, after V lost 11 bases and J lost 2 bases. CDR1 is SNHLY, CDR2 FYNNEI, per germline. This CDR3 reads CAGDRDQETQYF. The DNA of the CDR3 is TGTGCCGGGGACAGGGATCAAGAGACCCAGTACTTC.

The rearrangement links TRBV15 to TRBJ2-7, with no clear D. The CDR3 contains 15 residues. Trimming shortened V by 0 bases and J by 0 bases, and 9 bases separated the two germline ends. Germline-derived CDR1 and CDR2 are LNHNV and YYDKDF (reference sequence). The CDR3 is CATSRDRGLSYEQYV. In nucleotides, the CDR3 is TGTGCCACCAGCAGAGATAGAGGTCTCTCCTACGAGCAGTACGTC.

V and J are TRBV6-5 and TRBJ1-1; D possibly corresponds to TRBD1 (6 bases). Trimming removed 6 bases at V and 0 bases at J, with 11 bases between. Germline assignment: CDR1 MNHEY and CDR2 SVGAGI. This CDR3 has 14 residues. The CDR3 DNA reads as TGTGCCAGCAGCCAAGGGGGGTTGAACACTGAAGCTTTCTTT. As protein: CASSQGGLNTEAFF.

The chain uses TRBV20-1 and TRBJ2-7; 7 nucleotides agree with TRBD1. The CDR3 consists of 12 residues. Trimming removed 3 bases from V and 4 bases from J; junction bases left unmatched: 3. Germline CDR1 is DFQATT and CDR2 is SNEGSKA (reference sequence). CDR3 loop: CSASGQEYEQYV. The CDR3 DNA follows: TGCAGTGCTAGTGGACAGGAATACGAGCAGTACGTC.